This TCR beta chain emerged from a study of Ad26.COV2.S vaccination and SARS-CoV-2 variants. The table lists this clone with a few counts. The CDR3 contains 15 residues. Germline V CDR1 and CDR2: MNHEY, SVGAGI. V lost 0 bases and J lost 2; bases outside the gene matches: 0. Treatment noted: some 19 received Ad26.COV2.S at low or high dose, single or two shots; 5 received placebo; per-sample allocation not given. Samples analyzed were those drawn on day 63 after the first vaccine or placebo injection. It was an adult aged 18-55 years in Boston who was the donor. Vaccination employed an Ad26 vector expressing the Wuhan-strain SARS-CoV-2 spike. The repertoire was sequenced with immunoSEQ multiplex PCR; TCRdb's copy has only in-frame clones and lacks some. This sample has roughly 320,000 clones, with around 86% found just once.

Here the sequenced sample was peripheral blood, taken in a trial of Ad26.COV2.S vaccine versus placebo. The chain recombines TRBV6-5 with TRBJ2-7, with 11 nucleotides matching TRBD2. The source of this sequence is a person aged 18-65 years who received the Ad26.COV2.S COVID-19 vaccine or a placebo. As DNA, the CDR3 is TGTGCCAGCAGTTACTCTAGCGGGGGGGCCTACGAGCAGTACTTC. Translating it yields CASSYSSGGAYEQYF.